A single sample gave rise to the 22 T cell receptor beta chains below, sequenced in a study of blood T cell repertoires in COVID-19. Method: immunoSEQ multiplex PCR; TCRdb's copy keeps in-frame clones and lacks some. The profile covers 200,000 to 250,000 clones, with about four fifths appearing a single time and more than 9% taken by the ten largest. Sample: peripheral blood. Source of these receptors: a woman older than 75 with acute or convalescent COVID-19.

J is TRBJ2-1 and V is TRBV19, with 12 bases matching TRBD2. With 4 bases clipped from V and 6 bases from J, the junction kept 4 bases outside the gene matches. The CDR3 contains 15 residues. Per germline, CDR1 LNHDA and CDR2 SQIVND (reference sequence). Here the CDR3 DNA reads TGTGCCAGTAGTAATCTAGCGGGGGGGATCAATGAGCAGTTCTTC. This encodes CASSNLAGGINEQFF.

The V and J genes are TRBV19 and TRBJ2-2; 7 nucleotides line up with TRBD1. Germline V gene data show CDR1 as LNHDA and CDR2 as SQIVND (reference sequence). The ends lost 8 bases at V and 6 bases at J; junction bases unmatched: 9. This CDR3 spans 14 amino acids. CDR3 bases: TGTGCCAGTTCCCGGGACAGAGAACCCGGGGAGCTGTTTTTT. The encoded protein is CASSRDREPGELFF.

This clone occurred a few times. V and J are TRBV29-1 and TRBJ2-7, with 8 nucleotides matching TRBD1. CDR3 length: 12 amino acids. With V trimmed by 1 base and J by 7 bases, 3 bases remained unmatched. CDR1 is SQVTM and CDR2 is ANQGSEA in the germline V gene. The CDR3 DNA reads TGCAGCGTTGAAGGGACAGGGCTGGAGCAGTACTTC. Amino acids: CSVEGTGLEQYF.

This sequence joins TRBV2 and TRBJ1-5; unclear D gene. This CDR3 has 13 amino acids. The V and J ends lost 6 bases and 5 bases respectively, with 11 bases between them. Germline-derived CDR1 and CDR2 are SNHLY and FYNNEI. This chain's CDR3 is CASRESGDQPQHF. The DNA of the CDR3 is TGTGCCAGCAGAGAATCCGGGGATCAGCCCCAGCATTTT.

This clone was counted only a few times. The CDR3 protein is CASSLTGFSGNTIYF. For the CDR3, the DNA is TGTGCCAGCAGCTTAACGGGATTCTCTGGAAACACCATATATTTT. The chain is built from TRBV11-1 and TRBJ1-3; D gene ambiguous. V was cut by 2 bases and J by 0 bases, with 8 bases left in between. The CDR3 runs 15 residues. Germline CDR1 and CDR2: SGHAT and FQDESV (reference sequence). The full variable domain, with the rest looked up from reference TRBV11-1 and TRBJ1-3, is EAEVAQSPRYKITEKSQAVAFWCDPISGHATLYWYRQILGQGPELLVQFQDESVVDDSQLPKDRFSAERLKGVDSTLKIQPAELGDSAMYLCASSLTGFSGNTIYFGEGSWLTVV.

This clone was recorded once. This chain links TRBV29-1 with TRBJ2-7, with 8 bases identical to TRBD2. The CDR3 is 12 residues long. V lost 3 bases to trimming and J lost 3 bases; unmatched junction nucleotides: 1. In germline, CDR1 is SQVTM, CDR2 ANQGSEA. The chain's CDR3 is CSVDLAGYEQYF. CDR3 coding DNA: TGCAGCGTTGACCTAGCGGGCTACGAGCAGTACTTC.

The chain carries TRBV4-1 and TRBJ1-5; TRBD1 matches 9 bases. V dropped 5 bases and J dropped 2; count of bases not matched to a gene: 10. Germline V CDR1 and CDR2: MGHRA, YSYEKL. The length of the CDR3 is 17 residues. The CDR3: CASSWTGDPSGNQPQHF. Here the CDR3 DNA reads TGCGCCAGCAGCTGGACAGGGGACCCCTCGGGCAATCAGCCCCAGCATTTT.

The CDR3 protein is CSVEPTDRVKETQYF. The CDR3 nucleotides are TGCAGCGTTGAGCCAACCGACAGGGTCAAAGAGACCCAGTACTTC. The chain joins TRBV29-1 to TRBJ2-5; 7 nucleotides match TRBD1. The CDR3 spans 15 residues. Germline-derived CDR1 and CDR2 are SQVTM and ANQGSEA. J lost 3 bases, V lost 3 bases, and 10 bases had no gene match.

V usage is TRBV7-2 and J usage is TRBJ2-7; 9 nucleotides agree with TRBD1. Trimming took 1 base from V and 2 from J; bases not matched to a gene: 6. The germline V gene has CDR1 SGHTA and CDR2 FQGNSA. The CDR3 is 16 residues long. CDR3 residues: CASSLGDRVVPYEQYF. The CDR3 DNA sequence: TGTGCCAGCAGCTTAGGGGACAGGGTGGTTCCCTACGAGCAGTACTTC.

The chain uses TRBV7-6 and TRBJ1-1; the match to TRBD1 covers 11 bases. The CDR3 is 19 residues long. Germline V gene sequence: CDR1 SGHVS, CDR2 FNYEAQ. V dropped 5 bases and J dropped 3; count of bases not matched to a gene: 17. Written as DNA, the CDR3 is TGTGCCAGCAGCAGGATCGGACAGGGGGCAATAGTAAGGGACACTGAAGCTTTCTTT. Its protein product is CASSRIGQGAIVRDTEAFF.

J is TRBJ1-6 and V is TRBV9; D not resolved. The V end lost 6 bases, the J end lost 2 bases, and 15 bases lay between the germline ends. The germline CDR1 and CDR2 sequences are SGDLS and YYNGEE. The CDR3 is 16 amino acids. The CDR3 is CASNREASAYNSPLHF. The CDR3 region has the DNA TGTGCCAGCAACCGAGAGGCGAGCGCCTATAATTCACCCCTCCACTTT.

V gene TRBV19 combines with J gene TRBJ2-3; the match to TRBD2 covers 14 bases. CDR1 is LNHDA, CDR2 SQIVND, per germline (reference sequence). The CDR3 is made up of 16 amino acids. With V trimmed by 4 bases and J by 6 bases, 6 bases remained unmatched. Here the CDR3 DNA reads TGTGCCAGTAGTAATCCGGGACTAGCGGGAGCGGATACGCAGTATTTT. The encoded protein is CASSNPGLAGADTQYF.

The chain has TRBV6-2 or TRBV6-3 and TRBJ2-3; the D is unclear. V gave up 3 bases and J gave up 6 bases, with 13 bases separating them. There are 14 residues in the CDR3. Germline CDR1 is MNHEY and CDR2 is SVGEGT. The CDR3 bases are TGTGCCAGCAGTTATCGGGTCCTTTTGGATACGCAGTATTTT. Translated, it gives CASSYRVLLDTQYF.

This chain links TRBV7-2 with TRBJ1-5; D gene unclear. The germline V gene has CDR1 SGHTA and CDR2 FQGNSA. The CDR3 contains 13 residues. V shed 0 bases and J shed 7 bases, with 7 bases lying between them. This chain's CDR3 is CASSLAGEQPQHF. CDR3 DNA sequence: TGTGCCAGCAGCTTAGCGGGCGAACAGCCCCAGCATTTT.

This clone has a single count. This chain connects TRBV9 to TRBJ2-3, with 12 bases fitting TRBD2. This CDR3 spans 16 amino acids. Germline V gives CDR1 SGDLS, CDR2 YYNGEE. Trimming removed 5 bases from V and 3 bases from J; junction bases left unmatched: 7. The CDR3 spells CASRRETSGGTDTQYF. As DNA, the CDR3 is TGTGCCAGCAGGAGGGAAACTAGCGGGGGGACAGATACGCAGTATTTT. The entire variable domain, with the rest obtained from reference TRBV9 and TRBJ2-3, is as follows: DSGVTQTPKHLITATGQRVTLRCSPRSGDLSVYWYQQSLDQGLQFLIQYYNGEERAKGNILERFSAQQFPDLHSELNLSSLELGDSALYFCASRRETSGGTDTQYFGPGTRLTVL.

J is TRBJ2-5 and V is TRBV9; 7 bases line up with TRBD1. With 3 bases clipped from V and 5 bases from J, the junction kept 4 bases outside the gene matches. The germline V gene encodes CDR1 SGDLS and CDR2 YYNGEE. CDR3 size: 13 residues. The CDR3 here is CASSGQGGETQYF. In nucleotides, the CDR3 is TGTGCCAGCAGCGGACAGGGCGGCGAGACCCAGTACTTC.

The chain is built from TRBV4-1 and TRBJ2-1; TRBD2 aligns across 10 bases. V shed 3 bases and J 2 bases; nucleotides not matched to a gene: 1. From germline, CDR1 is MGHRA and CDR2 YSYEKL. This CDR3 spans 15 amino acids. CDR3 bases: TGCGCCAGCAGCCACACTAGCGGGACCTACAATGAGCAGTTCTTC. Its protein is CASSHTSGTYNEQFF.

The V and J genes are TRBV11-2 and TRBJ2-7; a weak D match, TRBD1 (5 bases). Germline-derived CDR1 and CDR2 are SGHAT and FQNNGV. Trimming took off 5 bases at V and 6 bases at J, with 17 bases between the two ends. This CDR3 spans 14 amino acids. The CDR3 bases are TGTGCCAGCAGCCTTCCAGGGTTTAGAGGCGAGCAGTACTTC. Translating it yields CASSLPGFRGEQYF.

The chain uses TRBV10-3 and TRBJ1-5, with D unclear. This CDR3 has 14 residues. V shed 3 bases and J shed 7 bases, with 13 bases lying between them. Germline V gives CDR1 ENHRY, CDR2 SYGVKD. CDR3 bases: TGTGCCATCAGTGACGGGGAAGCGGGACAGCCCCAGCATTTT. Protein: CAISDGEAGQPQHF.

V is TRBV6-2 or TRBV6-3 and J is TRBJ2-2, with TRBD1 identical over 8 bases. The CDR3 is 14 residues long. Germline CDR1 is MNHEY and CDR2 is SVGEGT. Trimming at V came to 4 bases and at J to 4 bases, leaving 2 bases not matched to a gene. The CDR3: CASSFDRGTGELFF. CDR3 bases: TGTGCCAGCAGTTTCGACAGGGGCACCGGGGAGCTGTTTTTT.

The chain combines TRBV7-9 with TRBJ1-2, with unresolved D. Trimming shortened V by 4 bases and J by 4 bases, and 13 bases separated the two germline ends. Germline V CDR1 and CDR2: SEHNR, FQNEAQ (reference sequence). This CDR3 is built from 14 residues. For the CDR3, the DNA is TGTGCCAGCAGCTCCCAGAGGGATCTCTATGGCTACACCTTC. Translating it yields CASSSQRDLYGYTF.

CDR3 in amino acids: CASSSRTEDTEAFF. Here the CDR3 DNA reads TGTGCCAGCAGCTCCAGGACAGAAGACACTGAAGCTTTCTTT. J is TRBJ1-1 and V is TRBV11-3, with D perhaps matching TRBD1 (6 bases). There are 14 residues in the CDR3. Trimming took off 4 bases at V and 3 bases at J, with 12 bases between the two ends. Germline V gives CDR1 SGHNT, CDR2 YENEEA.